This TCR beta chain is from a study of cytomegalovirus exposure and HLA in healthy donors. The PCR employed 60 Vbeta primers together with 13 Jbeta primers. Method: immunoSEQ multiplex PCR; TCRdb's copy keeps in-frame clones and lacks some. The sample lists fewer than 150,000 clones; 80% were seen once. About this clone itself: Its antigen remains unknown.

The CDR3 is 15 amino acids. The germline V and J ends were trimmed by 10 bases and 6 bases, with 21 bases remaining between them. The germline gives CDR1 SGHTA, CDR2 FQGTGA. The study's findings and limits: Generally TCR sequences proved uncommon, though certain public TCRs appeared in numerous donors. Within the data, a cluster of highly shared sequence variants was likely a sequencing artifact. Relative to equally common others, HLA-associated TCR beta chains showed greater clonal expansion in a later analysis.

Healthy bone marrow donors formed the donor group. Sequencing was done on a sample of PBMCs. The clonotype comes from a male donor in good health and CMV-seronegative. This chain joins TRBV7-3 and TRBJ2-2, with D possibly matching TRBD1 (6 bases). This CDR3 reads CATKIEGGHPGELFF. The CDR3 DNA follows: TGTGCCACGAAAATTGAAGGGGGACACCCCGGGGAGCTGTTTTTT.